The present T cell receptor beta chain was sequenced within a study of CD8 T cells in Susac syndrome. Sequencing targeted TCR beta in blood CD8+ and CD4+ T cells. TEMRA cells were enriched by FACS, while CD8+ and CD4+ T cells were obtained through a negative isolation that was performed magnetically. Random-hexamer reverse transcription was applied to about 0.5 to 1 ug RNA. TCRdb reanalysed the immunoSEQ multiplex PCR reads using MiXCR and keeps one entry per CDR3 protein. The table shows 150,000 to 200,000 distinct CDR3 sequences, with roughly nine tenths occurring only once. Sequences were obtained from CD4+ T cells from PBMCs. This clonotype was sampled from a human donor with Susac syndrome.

The CDR3 is CASSDGLAGISEQYF. In nucleotides, the CDR3 is TGTGCCAGCAGTGACGGACTAGCGGGGATTTCCGAGCAGTACTTC. The chain combines TRBV2 with TRBJ2-7; 12 nucleotides agree with TRBD2. V lost 3 bases to trimming and J lost 6 bases; unmatched junction nucleotides: 6. Per germline, CDR1 SNHLY and CDR2 FYNNEI. This CDR3 contains 15 residues.